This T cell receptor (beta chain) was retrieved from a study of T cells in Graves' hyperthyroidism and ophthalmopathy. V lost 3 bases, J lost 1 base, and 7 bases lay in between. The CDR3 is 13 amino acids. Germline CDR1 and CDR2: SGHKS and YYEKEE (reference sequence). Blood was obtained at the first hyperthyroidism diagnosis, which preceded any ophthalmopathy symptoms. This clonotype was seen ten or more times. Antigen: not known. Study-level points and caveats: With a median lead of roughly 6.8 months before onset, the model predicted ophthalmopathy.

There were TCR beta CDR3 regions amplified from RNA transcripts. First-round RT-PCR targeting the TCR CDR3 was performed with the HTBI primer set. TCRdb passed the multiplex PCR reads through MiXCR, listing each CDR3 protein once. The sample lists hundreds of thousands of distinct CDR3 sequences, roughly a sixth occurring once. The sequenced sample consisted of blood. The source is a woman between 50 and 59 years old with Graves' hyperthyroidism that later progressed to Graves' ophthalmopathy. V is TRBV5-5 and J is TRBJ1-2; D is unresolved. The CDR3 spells CASSSPDNYGYTF. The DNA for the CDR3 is TGTGCCAGCAGCTCCCCAGATAACTATGGCTACACCTTC.